This TCR beta chain is from a study of T cell responses to AZD1222 COVID-19 vaccine. Study outcomes and limitations: There were vaccine-associated CD4 TCRs across spike, dominant at 160-218 and 743-854. Baseline testing showed seropositivity in only a handful of AZD1222 recipients. Nearly half of the spike-specific TCRs reportedly recognize variant regions that carry no mutations.

Only in-frame clones appear in the TCRdb table, and some are missing; sequencing was by immunoSEQ multiplex PCR. The sample contains about 180,000 clones, 85% to 90% of which appear only once. Concerning this clone: Its antigen is unidentified.

Germline V gene data show CDR1 as SGDLS and CDR2 as YYNGEE. The V and J ends lost 0 bases and 1 base respectively, with 14 bases between them. This CDR3 contains 17 residues. The receptor comes from an adult in good health. Sequenced material: peripheral blood, taken on day 0 of AZD1222 vaccination. This rearrangement joins TRBV9 to TRBJ2-1, with D unresolved. The CDR3 region is CASSVGNSRISYNEQFF. CDR3 sequence (DNA): TGTGCCAGCAGCGTAGGAAATAGCAGAATTTCCTACAATGAGCAGTTCTTC.